The sequence of this T cell receptor (beta chain) was determined in a study of blood T cells in healthy people across ages. Together with a sample-barcoded 5' primer, a J-beta primer mix was included in a second PCR lasting roughly 6 to 12 cycles. TCRdb fed the 5' RACE reads into MiXCR, producing one record per CDR3 protein. The sample lists about 1.6 million distinct CDR3 sequences, about 31% occurring once. This clonotype was observed a few times. Input material: blood. This clonotype was obtained from a woman aged 30 to 39 in good health.

The CDR3 protein is CAWRLNGDSTF. DNA for the CDR3: TGTGCCTGGAGGCTTAACGGGGATTCCACCTTC. The V gene is TRBV30, the J gene TRBJ1-2; the D is unclear. The CDR3 length is 11 residues. Germline V gene lookup returns CDR1 GTSNPN and CDR2 SVGIG (reference sequence). Trimming cost V 3 bases and J 13 bases, with 15 bases left between them.